Given below is one T cell receptor beta chain in context. This clonotype was recorded at least ten times. Which antigen it targets is not known. Base qualities are not at hand, and no much larger clone is one base apart. Hyperthyroidism patients were newly diagnosed, had a disease duration of under 2 months, and were aged 18 to 65 years. The study excluded patients with uncontrolled infections, other autoimmune diseases, pregnancy or lactation. Diagnoses were based on clinical symptoms, serum thyroxine and TRAb, thyroid ultrasound and orbital computed tomography. For progressor patients, blood was drawn at the first diagnosis of hyperthyroidism, before any ophthalmopathy symptoms had appeared. PBMCs were isolated from approximately 10 ml of fresh peripheral blood by Ficoll-Paque density gradient centrifugation. Progressor patients were initially diagnosed with Graves' hyperthyroidism and developed ophthalmopathy during follow-up. Trizol reagent was used to extract total RNA, and RNA quality was then checked on an Agilent 2100 Bioanalyzer.

This specimen comes from a study of T cells in Graves' hyperthyroidism and ophthalmopathy (dated by TCRdb to the late 2010s). For context, the study as a whole: Peripheral blood was sampled at the time of initial diagnosis, prior to any treatment. In roughly six Graves' hyperthyroidism patients, the study also compared T-cell repertoires from thyroid tissue with T-cell repertoires from blood. After blood sampling, hyperthyroidism patients were treated with methimazole at a starting dose of 30 mg daily, and ophthalmopathy patients were treated with high-dose intravenous methylprednisolone. Prospective prediction of ophthalmopathy was tested in an independent validation cohort of fewer than 20 hyperthyroidism patients and 17 patients who later progressed to ophthalmopathy. The paper describes TCR Vbeta CDR3 sequencing of about 140 peripheral blood samples, made up of around 41 ophthalmopathy patients, approximately 73 hyperthyroidism patients and about 17 progressor patients. The 75 to 100 discovery patients were randomly split 7:3 into training and test sets. TCR V-J signatures able to tell the groups apart were searched for in a discovery cohort of 90 to 100 patients, of whom 43 had Graves' ophthalmopathy and around 56 had stable Graves' hyperthyroidism.

Beyond this particular receptor, the publication reports: A 13 V-J signature model separated ophthalmopathy from stable hyperthyroidism, with about 88% sensitivity and 81% to 82% specificity in cross-validation and 80%/75% in testing. Sample size was not statistically predetermined, and investigators were not blinded to group allocation. In validation, progression to ophthalmopathy was predicted by the model with 55% to 71% sensitivity and 72.22% specificity, a median of 6.5 months before onset. Blood samples also contained most of the expanded thyroid clonotypes (frequency above 0.001), which suggests that blood repertoires may reflect thyroid immune responses.

The TCR beta CDR3 regions were amplified from RNA transcripts. For the first round of RT-PCR on the TCR CDR3, the HTBI primer set was used together with the Qiagen OneStep RT-PCR kit. The libraries were constructed in a second round of multiplex PCR and then size-selected and purified. Sequencing of the libraries was done on an Illumina HiSeq2000 using paired-end 100 bp reads. The authors processed their data as follows. Raw data were processed with SOAPnuke, discarding reads with adapters, uncalled bases, mean Phred below 15, or no exact constant-primer or identifier match. High-quality paired reads were merged with COPE v1.2.5, and unique nucleotide sequences were defined as clonotypes. Clonotypes were aligned to IMGT TRBV, TRBD and TRBJ reference segments using MiTCR v1.1. Only V-J combinations with frequency above 0.0001, covering approximately 99% of repertoires, were analysed. The TCS score was defined as F50 (clonal expansion) divided by E x V (chaos), with BLOSUM62-based TCRdist calculated between CDR3 peptides within each V-J. Welch's t-statistics and random forest reduced 450 to 600 V-J features to fewer than 15, which were used in a naive Bayes classifier (R e1071). Starting from the raw public reads, TCRdb applied fastp trimming at Q25, assembled clones with MiXCR and retained in-frame beta chains. Every CDR3 protein is listed once, alongside the most common genes and DNA of its rows. The V and J calls follow TCRdb's processing rather than the paper's. The sample profile shows roughly 170,000 distinct CDR3 sequences; approximately 9% of them were found once. The ten largest clones capture about 20% of the sample.

Including cysteine and phenylalanine, the CDR3 has 15 amino acids. Of all the DNA, just the CDR3 is kept, 45 bases in frame from base 1. From the germline V gene, CDR1 is SGHNT and CDR2 is YENEEA. V lost 4 bases and J lost 2 bases; the stretch between them is 12 bases long. The TCR originated in a woman aged 18-35 years with Graves' hyperthyroidism that later progressed to Graves' ophthalmopathy. Sequenced material: blood. The V gene is TRBV11-3 and the J gene is TRBJ2-1; a tentative D match to TRBD1 spans 6 bases. The nucleotide sequence reads TGTGCCAGCAGCTCCCACAGGGTCCCCTACAATGAGCAGTTCTTC. This codes for CASSSHRVPYNEQFF. Extended through the reference TRBV11-3 and TRBJ2-1 proteins, this CDR3 yields the full variable domain: EAGVVQSPRYKIIEKKQPVAFWCNPISGHNTLYWYLQNLGQGPELLIRYENEEAVDDSQLPKDRFSAERLKGVDSTLKIQPAELGDSAVYLCASSSHRVPYNEQFFGPGTRLTVL.